This T cell receptor (beta chain) was observed in a study of cytomegalovirus exposure and HLA in healthy donors. 13 Jbeta primers and 60 Vbeta primers were used for the PCR. This table comes from immunoSEQ multiplex PCR, and its TCRdb copy is limited to in-frame clones, with some not included. The sample includes about 52,000 clones. With regard to this clone: Its matching antigen is unknown.

Trimming cost V 3 bases and J 1 base, with 15 bases left between them. The CDR3 contains 16 residues. The germline V gene encodes CDR1 SEHNR and CDR2 FQNEAQ (reference sequence). Overall study findings and caveats: Segments of the TCR beta V type were, in most cases, productive about 87% or about 30% of the time in an earlier analysis. Most sequenced TCRs were rare (though some public TCRs occurred in many donors).

The specimen was PBMCs. The source of this sequence is a woman in her sixties in good health and CMV-seropositive. V usage is TRBV7-9 and J usage is TRBJ2-5; tentative D call: TRBD2 (7 bases). The CDR3 nucleotides are TGTGCCAGCAGCTTGGGGGCTAGCGGTATCCAAGAGACCCAGTACTTC. This gives the protein CASSLGASGIQETQYF.